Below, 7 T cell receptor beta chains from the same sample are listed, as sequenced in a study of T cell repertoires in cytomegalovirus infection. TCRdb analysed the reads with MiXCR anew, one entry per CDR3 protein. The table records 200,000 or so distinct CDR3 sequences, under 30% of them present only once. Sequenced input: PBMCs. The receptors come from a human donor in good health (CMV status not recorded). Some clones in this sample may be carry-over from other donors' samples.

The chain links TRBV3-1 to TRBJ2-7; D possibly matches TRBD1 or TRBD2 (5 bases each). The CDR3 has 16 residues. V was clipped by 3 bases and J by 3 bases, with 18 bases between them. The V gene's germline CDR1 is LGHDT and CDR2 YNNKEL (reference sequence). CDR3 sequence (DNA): TGTGCCAGCAGCCATTCTACCGGGACGAAGGGCTACGAGCAGTACTTC. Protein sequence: CASSHSTGTKGYEQYF.

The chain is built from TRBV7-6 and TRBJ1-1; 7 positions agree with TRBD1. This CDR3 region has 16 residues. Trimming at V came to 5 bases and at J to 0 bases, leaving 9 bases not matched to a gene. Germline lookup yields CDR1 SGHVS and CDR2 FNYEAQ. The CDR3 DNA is TGTGCCAGCAGCCCCCAGACAGGGAAGTTGAACACTGAAGCTTTCTTT. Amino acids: CASSPQTGKLNTEAFF.

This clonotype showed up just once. Written as DNA, the CDR3 is TGTGCCAGCTCACCCCCTAATTCAGGGGGGCACGAGCAGTACTTC. This encodes CASSPPNSGGHEQYF. The rearrangement uses TRBV18 and TRBJ2-7, with a possible D match to TRBD1 (7 bases). This CDR3 has 15 amino acids. Germline CDR1 and CDR2: KGHSH and LQKENI. Deletions cut 3 bases from V and 5 bases from J, with 17 bases between.

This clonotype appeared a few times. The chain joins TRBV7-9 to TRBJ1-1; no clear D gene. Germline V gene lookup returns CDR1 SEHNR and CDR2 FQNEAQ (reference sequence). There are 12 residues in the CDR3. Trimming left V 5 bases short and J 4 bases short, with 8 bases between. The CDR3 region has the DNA TGTGCCAGCAGCCGAGAGGGCACTGAAGCTTTCTTT. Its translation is CASSREGTEAFF.

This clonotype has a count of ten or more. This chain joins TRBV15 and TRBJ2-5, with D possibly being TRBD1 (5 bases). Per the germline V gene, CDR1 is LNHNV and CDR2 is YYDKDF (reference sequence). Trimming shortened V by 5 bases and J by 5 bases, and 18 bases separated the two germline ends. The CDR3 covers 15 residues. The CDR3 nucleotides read TGTGCCACCAGCGGTCCCCAGGGTGTTAAGGAGACCCAGTACTTC. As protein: CATSGPQGVKETQYF.

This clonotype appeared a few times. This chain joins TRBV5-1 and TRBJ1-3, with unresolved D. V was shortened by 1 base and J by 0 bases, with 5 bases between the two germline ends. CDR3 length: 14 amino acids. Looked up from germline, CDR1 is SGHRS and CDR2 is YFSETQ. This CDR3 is CASSLSVSGNTIYF. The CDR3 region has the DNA TGCGCCAGCAGCTTGTCTGTCTCTGGAAACACCATATATTTT.

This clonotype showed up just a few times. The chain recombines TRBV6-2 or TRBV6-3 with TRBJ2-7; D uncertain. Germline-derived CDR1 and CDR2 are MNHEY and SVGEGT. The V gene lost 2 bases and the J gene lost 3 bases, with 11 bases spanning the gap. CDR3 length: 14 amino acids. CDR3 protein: CASSYGTDGYEQYF. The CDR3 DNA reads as TGTGCCAGCAGTTACGGTACGGACGGCTACGAGCAGTACTTC.